Each of the 21 T cell receptor beta chains below was sequenced from the same sample in a study of response to subunit inactivated influenza vaccine. TCRdb reprocessed the RT-PCR reads with MiXCR, giving one entry per CDR3 protein. Of 300,000 to 350,000 distinct CDR3 sequences in the sample, about 20% were seen once. Here the sequenced sample was PBMCs from blood, taken approximately 20 months after vaccination. The receptors were sampled from a man in his fifties or sixties who received an inactivated influenza vaccine.

A few counts support this clonotype. The gene calls are TRBV29-1 and TRBJ2-7; possibly TRBD1 for D (6 bases). Germline V gene lookup returns CDR1 SQVTM and CDR2 ANQGSEA. Trimming removed 4 bases at V and 7 bases at J, with 11 bases between. The CDR3 extends over 11 amino acids. The CDR3 loop reads CSVGQVVEQYF. The CDR3 nucleotides read TGCAGCGTTGGACAGGTTGTGGAGCAGTACTTC.

This chain links TRBV4-3 with TRBJ1-1; D unresolved. The CDR3 runs to 15 residues. V lost 0 bases, J lost 0 bases, and 8 bases lay in between. From germline, CDR1 is LGHNA and CDR2 YSLEER. CDR3 residues: CASSQEPALNTEAFF. The DNA of the CDR3 is TGCGCCAGCAGCCAAGAGCCGGCCCTGAACACTGAAGCTTTCTTT.

This clonotype came up many times. The chain combines TRBV12-3 or TRBV12-4 with TRBJ1-6, with a weak D call TRBD1 (5 bases). This CDR3 is 16 amino acids long. V lost 0 bases and J lost 10, with 16 bases in between. Here the CDR3 reads CASSLAGLKRGSPLHF. The CDR3 nucleotides are TGTGCCAGCAGTTTAGCGGGACTAAAGAGAGGGTCACCCCTCCACTTT.

This chain links TRBV3-1 with TRBJ2-7; 7 bases match TRBD1. This CDR3 contains 13 residues. Looked up from germline, CDR1 is LGHDT and CDR2 is YNNKEL (reference sequence). V trimming: 2 bases; J trimming: 7 bases; junction bases outside the gene matches: 5. In DNA, the CDR3 is TGTGCCAGCAGCCAAAACAGGGGCAATGAGCAGTACTTC. Encoded protein: CASSQNRGNEQYF.

This clonotype has just a few counts. The chain is built from TRBV28 and TRBJ1-5, with D uncertain. Germline CDR1 and CDR2: MDHEN and SYDVKM. V was shortened by 4 bases and J by 4 bases, with 8 bases between the two germline ends. There are 13 residues in the CDR3. CDR3 sequence: CASSYPNNQPQHF. The CDR3 DNA sequence: TGTGCCAGCAGTTATCCTAATAATCAGCCCCAGCATTTT.

This clonotype has more than one count but fewer than ten. The chain links TRBV5-1 to TRBJ2-3; D might be TRBD2 (6 bases). Germline V gene sequence: CDR1 SGHRS, CDR2 YFSETQ. The CDR3 totals 14 residues. V lost 3 bases and J lost 5, with 13 bases in between. In DNA, the CDR3 is TGCGCCAGCAGCTCGGGACTCGACGGAGATACGCAGTATTTT. It specifies CASSSGLDGDTQYF.

V gene TRBV4-1 combines with J gene TRBJ2-7; D is uncertain. V lost 1 base to trimming and J lost 3 bases, with 7 bases between them. The germline V gene encodes CDR1 MGHRA and CDR2 YSYEKL. CDR3 length: 13 amino acids. The CDR3 DNA reads as TGCGCCAGCAGCCAAGTGGAGCTCTACGAGCAGTACTTC. Amino acids: CASSQVELYEQYF.

This chain links TRBV20-1 with TRBJ2-1; 10 bases are a match to TRBD2. Germline V gene sequence: CDR1 DFQATT, CDR2 SNEGSKA (reference sequence). After removal of 0 bases from V and 5 bases from J, the junction contained 4 bases not matched to a gene. The CDR3 covers 15 residues. In DNA, the CDR3 is TGCAGTGCTAGAGACCGACTAGCGGGCCACAATGAGCAGTTCTTC. It codes for CSARDRLAGHNEQFF.

This clonotype was recorded a few times. J is TRBJ1-1 and V is TRBV6-5, with 7 bases matching TRBD1. There are 12 residues in the CDR3. With V trimmed by 2 bases and J by 9 bases, 3 bases remained unmatched. The germline gives CDR1 MNHEY, CDR2 SVGAGI. The CDR3 sequence is CASSYQTGKAFF. In nucleotides, the CDR3 is TGTGCCAGCAGTTACCAGACAGGGAAAGCTTTCTTT.

The sample holds a few counts of this clonotype. The chain couples TRBV10-3 to TRBJ1-3, with 7 bases lining up with TRBD1. Germline V gives CDR1 ENHRY, CDR2 SYGVKD. The CDR3 has 14 amino acids. Germline trimming cut 10 bases from V and 4 bases from J; bases unmatched to any gene: 10. The CDR3 loop reads CATGTAASGNTIYF. The CDR3 nucleotides read TGTGCCACCGGGACAGCCGCATCAGGAAACACCATATATTTT.

This clonotype has more than one count but fewer than ten. The V call is TRBV12-2, the J call TRBJ2-5; the listed D gene, TRBD2, was not tested against the DNA. TRBV12-2 is reported as a pseudogene. The CDR3 length is 18 residues. CDR3 amino acids: CASRLGLAGVYSQETQYF. CDR3 DNA: TGTGCAAGTCGTCTAGGACTAGCGGGGGTTTATTCACAAGAGACCCAGTACTTC.

The CDR3, as DNA: TGTGCCACCAGTGCAGGGCGACGCACAGATACGCAGTATTTT. Amino acids: CATSAGRRTDTQYF. The gene calls are TRBV24-1 and TRBJ2-3, with TRBD1 as a possible D gene (5 bases). Between the trimmed V and J ends, which lost 5 bases and 1 base, there was a span of 9 bases. The CDR3 has 14 amino acids. Per germline, CDR1 KGHDR and CDR2 SFDVKD.

This clonotype was seen a handful of times. V is TRBV15 and J is TRBJ1-5; D gene unclear. This CDR3 has 15 amino acids. Trimming took off 1 base at V and 5 bases at J, with 12 bases between the two ends. CDR1 and CDR2 (germline): LNHNV, YYDKDF (reference sequence). CDR3 residues: CATSRVEEGHQPQHF. The DNA of the CDR3 is TGTGCCACCAGCAGAGTCGAGGAGGGCCATCAGCCCCAGCATTTT.

This clonotype came up many times. The chain combines TRBV21-1 with TRBJ1-5; the D call in the table, TRBD1, was not verified against the DNA. TRBV21-1 is classified as a pseudogene. The CDR3 extends over 18 amino acids. The CDR3 is CASSKLRWTGKGSQPQHF. The CDR3 region has the DNA TGCGCCAGCAGCAAATTGCGGTGGACAGGGAAGGGATCTCAGCCCCAGCATTTT.

The genes are TRBV5-4 and TRBJ1-1, with 9 bases lining up with TRBD1. CDR3 length: 16 residues. CDR1 is SGHNT and CDR2 is YYREEE in the germline V gene (reference sequence). J lost 3 bases, V lost 3 bases, and 9 bases had no gene match. In DNA, the CDR3 is TGTGCCAGCAGCTATACTAACAGGGGGCTGGACACTGAAGCTTTCTTT. Its protein product is CASSYTNRGLDTEAFF.

This chain uses TRBV20-1 with TRBJ2-2, with TRBD2 matching 10 bases. This CDR3 comprises 15 residues. V was pared by 4 bases and J by 8 bases, with 10 bases of the junction left unmatched. Germline loops: CDR1 DFQATT, CDR2 SNEGSKA (reference sequence). CDR3 DNA: TGCAGTGCTACAACTAGCGGGGCTTTAAAGGGGGAGCTGTTTTTT. Protein sequence: CSATTSGALKGELFF.

This clonotype was picked up a small number of times. V usage is TRBV5-1 and J usage is TRBJ1-1; no reliable D call. The CDR3 extends over 12 amino acids. Between the trimmed V and J ends, which lost 4 bases and 10 bases, there was a span of 14 bases. The germline V gene has CDR1 SGHRS and CDR2 YFSETQ. The CDR3 protein is CASSPGKVGAFF. The CDR3 DNA reads TGCGCCAGCAGCCCCGGGAAGGTCGGAGCTTTCTTT.

The table lists this clonotype with a few counts. V usage is TRBV6-4 and J usage is TRBJ2-1; possibly TRBD2 for D (5 bases). Trimming pared 4 bases from V and 5 bases from J, leaving 15 bases between. Germline V lookup: CDR1 MRHNA, CDR2 SNTAGT. This CDR3 region has 15 residues. The CDR3 bases are TGTGCCAGCAGTGGGGGAGACTTTGGACACAATGAGCAGTTCTTC. The encoded protein is CASSGGDFGHNEQFF.

This clonotype was counted ten times or more. The chain recombines TRBV6-1 with TRBJ1-5; D ambiguous. Trimming took 7 bases from V and 2 from J, leaving 6 bases between them. From germline, CDR1 is MNHNS and CDR2 SASEGT. There are 12 residues in the CDR3. For the CDR3, the DNA is TGTGCCAGCACCGGGGGCAATCAGCCCCAGCATTTT. Its protein product is CASTGGNQPQHF.

The chain uses TRBV19 and TRBJ1-2; 10 nucleotides match TRBD1. Germline assignment: CDR1 LNHDA and CDR2 SQIVND (reference sequence). V lost 4 bases and J lost 4; bases outside the gene matches: 12. There are 17 residues in the CDR3. The CDR3 protein is CASSNPRQGAILYGYTF. In DNA, the CDR3 is TGTGCCAGTAGTAACCCAAGACAGGGGGCCATACTCTATGGCTACACCTTC.

This clonotype was counted only a few times. This rearrangement joins TRBV20-1 to TRBJ1-4; tentative D call: TRBD1 (5 bases). V lost 5 bases, J lost 5 bases, and 12 bases lay in between. In germline, CDR1 is DFQATT, CDR2 SNEGSKA (reference sequence). The CDR3 spans 13 residues. The CDR3 region is CSALDSRNEKLFF. The DNA for the CDR3 is TGCAGTGCTTTAGACAGCCGAAATGAAAAACTGTTTTTT.